This TCR beta chain was observed in a study of response to subunit inactivated influenza vaccine. Only a few counts were recorded for this clonotype. Antigen specificity is unknown. Study-wide results and limits: Few additional T cells are recruited per seasonal influenza vaccination, authors suggested.

TCRdb redid the calling of the RT-PCR reads with MiXCR, one entry per CDR3 protein. The top ten clones hold around 13% of a sample with more than 400,000 distinct CDR3 sequences, around 7.7% of them seen once. V lost 3 bases and J lost 0, with 9 bases in between. The CDR3 consists of 16 residues. Looked up from germline, CDR1 is SNHLY and CDR2 is FYNNEI. The chain has TRBV2 and TRBJ1-6; D remains unclear. The clonotype originates from a man aged 50-75 years who received an inactivated influenza vaccine. The sample in question was PBMCs from blood, obtained roughly 24 months after vaccination. CDR3 DNA sequence: TGTGCCAGCAGTGAGGGAGAAAGCTCCTATAATTCACCCCTCCACTTT. It translates to CASSEGESSYNSPLHF. The full variable domain, its missing parts supplied by reference TRBV2 and TRBJ1-6, is EPEVTQTPSHQVTQMGQEVILRCVPISNHLYFYWYRQILGQKVEFLVSFYNNEISEKSEIFDDQFSVERPDGSNFTLKIRSTKLEDSAMYFCASSEGESSYNSPLHFGNGTRLTVT.